The 14 T cell receptor beta chains below all came from one sample that was sequenced in a study of blood T cell repertoires in COVID-19. Assay used: immunoSEQ multiplex PCR; TCRdb lists only in-frame clones, some missing. This sample has around 100,000 clones, with 80% to 95% found just once. Sequencing was carried out using peripheral blood. These receptors all stem from a man between 65 and 85 years old with acute or convalescent COVID-19.

J is TRBJ1-6 and V is TRBV3-1 (or the pseudogene TRBV3-2), with D uncertain. CDR1 is LGHDT and CDR2 is YNNKEL in the germline V gene (reference sequence). The CDR3 runs to 14 residues. The V end was cut by 4 bases, the J end by 11 bases, with 15 bases between. CDR3 in amino acids: CASSPYEGNAPLHF. The CDR3 DNA reads TGTGCCAGCAGCCCCTACGAGGGTAACGCACCCCTCCACTTT.

V gene TRBV2 combines with J gene TRBJ2-3, with 7 positions matching TRBD2. The junction had 4 bases not matched to a gene; V was cut back by 1 base and J by 0 bases. Germline CDR1 SNHLY, CDR2 FYNNEI. The length of the CDR3 is 16 residues. This CDR3 reads CASSEVGLTSTDTQYF. In DNA, the CDR3 is TGTGCCAGCAGTGAAGTGGGACTAACTAGCACAGATACGCAGTATTTT.

The rearrangement joins TRBV29-1 to TRBJ2-5, with D possibly TRBD2 on 6 matching bases. The CDR3 runs 14 residues. Germline V gene data show CDR1 as SQVTM and CDR2 as ANQGSEA. Trimming took off 3 bases at V and 2 bases at J, with 13 bases between the two ends. The CDR3 protein is CSVELLGGQETQYF. The CDR3 DNA reads TGCAGCGTTGAGCTTTTGGGGGGACAAGAGACCCAGTACTTC.

CDR3 in DNA: TGTGCCAGCAGGTCTCAGGGGTCCCTCTACGAGCAGTACTTC. Translating gives CASRSQGSLYEQYF. The V and J genes are TRBV28 and TRBJ2-7, with TRBD1 as a possible D gene (6 bases). The CDR3 spans 14 residues. V lost 6 bases and J lost 3, with 15 bases in between. Germline V gene lookup returns CDR1 MDHEN and CDR2 SYDVKM.

This clone was seen a single time. The chain combines TRBV27 with TRBJ2-7; 11 bases agree with TRBD1. J gave up 4 bases and V 5 bases, and 7 bases lay outside the gene matches. CDR1 and CDR2 (germline): MNHEY, SMNVEV (reference sequence). The CDR3 extends over 15 amino acids. CDR3 sequence reads: CASSPLGQGAYEQYF. CDR3 nucleotides: TGTGCCAGCAGTCCCCTAGGACAGGGGGCATACGAGCAGTACTTC.

The rearrangement joins TRBV5-4 to TRBJ2-1, with 9 positions matching TRBD1. Unmatched junction bases numbered 7, after V lost 2 bases and J lost 7 bases. The V gene's germline CDR1 is SGHNT and CDR2 YYREEE (reference sequence). The CDR3 length is 15 residues. Written as DNA, the CDR3 is TGTGCCAGCAGCTTTACCACAGGGGGCCGGAATGAGCAGTTCTTC. Amino acids: CASSFTTGGRNEQFF.

This clone has just one count. This rearrangement joins TRBV10-1 to TRBJ2-2; D is possibly TRBD2 (5 bases). This CDR3 has 12 residues. Germline values: CDR1 WNHNN, CDR2 SYGVQD (reference sequence). Trimming took 5 bases from V and 6 from J, leaving 7 bases between them. The CDR3 DNA is TGCGCCAGCAGTATCGGGGCCGGGGAGCTGTTTTTT. Amino acids: CASSIGAGELFF.

The rearrangement joins TRBV9 to TRBJ1-2, with 9 nucleotides matching TRBD1. Losses at the gene ends were 3 bases for V and 4 bases for J; bases not matched to a gene: 10. The CDR3 is made up of 16 amino acids. Germline loops: CDR1 SGDLS, CDR2 YYNGEE. CDR3 bases: TGTGCCAGCAGCGGGAGTCGGACAGGGGCGAGCTATGGCTACACCTTC. Encoded protein: CASSGSRTGASYGYTF. Complete variable domain (other parts from reference TRBV9 and TRBJ1-2): DSGVTQTPKHLITATGQRVTLRCSPRSGDLSVYWYQQSLDQGLQFLIQYYNGEERAKGNILERFSAQQFPDLHSELNLSSLELGDSALYFCASSGSRTGASYGYTFGSGTRLTVV.

This rearrangement joins TRBV6-5 to TRBJ1-4; perhaps TRBD1 as D (6 bases). The CDR3 has 16 amino acids. In germline, CDR1 is MNHEY, CDR2 SVGAGI. V lost 0 bases and J 5 bases, leaving 13 bases between the germline ends. In DNA, the CDR3 is TGTGCCAGCAGTTACTCTAAACAGGGTGGAAATGAAAAACTGTTTTTT. Residues: CASSYSKQGGNEKLFF.

CDR3 region: CASSFLNQPQHF. Written as DNA, the CDR3 is TGTGCCAGCAGTTTTCTCAATCAGCCCCAGCATTTT. This sequence joins TRBV12-3 or TRBV12-4 and TRBJ1-5; D ambiguous. V lost 3 bases and J lost 3, with 3 bases in between. This CDR3 spans 12 amino acids.

V usage is TRBV27 and J usage is TRBJ2-3; D is unclear. V shed 7 bases and J shed 9 bases, with 14 bases lying between them. Per germline, CDR1 MNHEY and CDR2 SMNVEV (reference sequence). The CDR3 is made up of 12 amino acids. CDR3 DNA: TGTGCCAGCACCAGCAGGTTTGAGACGCAGTATTTT. Amino acids: CASTSRFETQYF.

The rearrangement joins TRBV18 to TRBJ2-3; TRBD2 matches 9 bases. CDR3 length: 14 residues. Per germline, CDR1 KGHSH and CDR2 LQKENI. V was pared by 6 bases and J by 0 bases, with 1 base of the junction left unmatched. The CDR3 loop reads CASSLAGSTDTQYF. In DNA, the CDR3 is TGTGCCAGCTCCCTAGCGGGGAGCACAGATACGCAGTATTTT. Full variable domain (missing parts from reference TRBV18 and TRBJ2-3): NAGVMQNPRHLVRRRGQEARLRCSPMKGHSHVYWYRQLPEEGLKFMVYLQKENIIDESGMPKERFSAEFPKEGPSILRIQQVVRGDSAAYFCASSLAGSTDTQYFGPGTRLTVL.

The chain has TRBV11-1 and TRBJ1-1, with 7 bases fitting TRBD1. The CDR3 loop spans 13 amino acids. Trimming at V came to 5 bases and at J to 8 bases, leaving 8 bases not matched to a gene. CDR1 SGHAT and CDR2 FQDESV come from the germline V gene (reference sequence). This CDR3 is CASSLRQGWEAFF. CDR3 nucleotide sequence: TGTGCCAGCAGCCTCCGACAGGGTTGGGAAGCTTTCTTT. The whole variable domain, remainder taken from reference TRBV11-1 and TRBJ1-1, is EAEVAQSPRYKITEKSQAVAFWCDPISGHATLYWYRQILGQGPELLVQFQDESVVDDSQLPKDRFSAERLKGVDSTLKIQPAELGDSAMYLCASSLRQGWEAFFGQGTRLTVV.

J is TRBJ2-1 and V is TRBV4-1, with 10 bases fitting TRBD1. The trim removed 3 bases at V and 8 bases at J, leaving 7 bases unmatched. The CDR3 contains 15 residues. Germline V lookup: CDR1 MGHRA, CDR2 YSYEKL. The DNA for the CDR3 is TGCGCCAGCAGCCAGATGGGACAGGGGAGGGATGAGCAGTTCTTC. Its translation is CASSQMGQGRDEQFF.